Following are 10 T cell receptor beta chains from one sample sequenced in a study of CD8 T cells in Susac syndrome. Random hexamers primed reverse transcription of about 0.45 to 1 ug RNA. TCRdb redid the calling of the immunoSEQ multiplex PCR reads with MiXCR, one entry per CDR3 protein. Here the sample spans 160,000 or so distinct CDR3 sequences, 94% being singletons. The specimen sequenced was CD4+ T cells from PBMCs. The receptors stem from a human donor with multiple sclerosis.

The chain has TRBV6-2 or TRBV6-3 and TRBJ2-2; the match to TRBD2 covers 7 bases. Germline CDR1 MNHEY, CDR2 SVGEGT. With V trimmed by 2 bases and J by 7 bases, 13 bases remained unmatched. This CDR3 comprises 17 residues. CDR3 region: CASSYGGSPRNFGELFF. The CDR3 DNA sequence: TGTGCCAGCAGTTACGGCGGGAGTCCCAGAAATTTCGGGGAGCTGTTTTTT.

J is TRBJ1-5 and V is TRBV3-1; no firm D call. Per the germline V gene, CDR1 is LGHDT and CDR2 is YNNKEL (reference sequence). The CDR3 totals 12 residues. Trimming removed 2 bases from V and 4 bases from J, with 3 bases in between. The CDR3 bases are TGTGCCAGCAGCCAAAGAAATCAGCCCCAGCATTTT. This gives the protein CASSQRNQPQHF.

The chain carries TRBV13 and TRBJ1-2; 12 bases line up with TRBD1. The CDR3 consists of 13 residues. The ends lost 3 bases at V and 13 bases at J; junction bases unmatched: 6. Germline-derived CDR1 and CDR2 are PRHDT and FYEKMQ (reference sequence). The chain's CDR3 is CASSFGGQGAGTF. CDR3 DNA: TGTGCCAGCAGCTTCGGGGGACAGGGGGCTGGCACCTTC.

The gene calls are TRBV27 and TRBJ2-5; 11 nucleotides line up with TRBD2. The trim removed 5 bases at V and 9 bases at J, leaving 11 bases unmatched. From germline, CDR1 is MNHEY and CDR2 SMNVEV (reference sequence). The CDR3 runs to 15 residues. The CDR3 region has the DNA TGTGCCAGCAGTCCCCACCGGACTAGCGGGTCGTCCCAGTACTTC. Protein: CASSPHRTSGSSQYF.

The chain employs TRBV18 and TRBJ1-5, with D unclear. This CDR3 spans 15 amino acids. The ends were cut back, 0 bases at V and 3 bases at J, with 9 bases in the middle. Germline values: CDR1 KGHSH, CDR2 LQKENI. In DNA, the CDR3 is TGTGCCAGCTCACCACCGAGCACGGACAATCAGCCCCAGCATTTT. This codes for CASSPPSTDNQPQHF.

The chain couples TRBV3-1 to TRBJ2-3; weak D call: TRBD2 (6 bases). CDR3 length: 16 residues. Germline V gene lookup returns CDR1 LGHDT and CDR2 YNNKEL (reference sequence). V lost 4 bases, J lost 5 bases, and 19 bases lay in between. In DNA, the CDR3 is TGTGCCAGCAGCCCCCGGGAGTTCTATGGAGGAGATACGCAGTATTTT. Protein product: CASSPREFYGGDTQYF.

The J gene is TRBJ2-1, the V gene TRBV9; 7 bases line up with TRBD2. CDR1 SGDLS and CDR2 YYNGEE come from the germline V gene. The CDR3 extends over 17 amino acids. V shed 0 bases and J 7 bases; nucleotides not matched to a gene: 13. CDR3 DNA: TGTGCCAGCAGCGTAGGTTTTGTGAGGGAGGGCGAGAATGAGCAGTTCTTC. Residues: CASSVGFVREGENEQFF.

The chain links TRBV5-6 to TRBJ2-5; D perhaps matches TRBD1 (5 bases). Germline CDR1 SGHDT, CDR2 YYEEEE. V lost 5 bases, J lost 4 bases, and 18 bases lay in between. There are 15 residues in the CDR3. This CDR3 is CASSHSGRQGETQYF. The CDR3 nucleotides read TGTGCCAGCAGTCATTCCGGAAGGCAGGGAGAGACCCAGTACTTC.

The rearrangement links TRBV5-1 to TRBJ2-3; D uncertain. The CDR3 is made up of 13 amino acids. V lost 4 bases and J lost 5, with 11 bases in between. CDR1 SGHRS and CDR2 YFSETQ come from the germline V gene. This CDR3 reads CASSPQVGDTQYF. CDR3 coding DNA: TGCGCCAGCAGCCCCCAGGTTGGAGATACGCAGTATTTT.

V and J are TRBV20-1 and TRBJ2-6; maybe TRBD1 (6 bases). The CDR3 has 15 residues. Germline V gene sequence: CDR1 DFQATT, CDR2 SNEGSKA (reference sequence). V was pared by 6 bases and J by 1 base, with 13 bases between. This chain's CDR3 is CSAGGTGSGANVLTF. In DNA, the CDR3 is TGCAGTGCAGGGGGAACAGGGTCTGGGGCCAACGTCCTGACTTTC.